This T cell receptor (beta chain) was sequenced during a study of blood T cell repertoires in COVID-19. Authors' methods: Amplification with reference gene primers provided the estimates of nucleated cell counts. Here immunoSEQ multiplex PCR was the method, and the copy in TCRdb shows in-frame clones only, minus some. V and J calls and clone size are as listed in that table; D and trimming were resolved from the DNA. The sample shows roughly 380,000 clones, about 87% of them seen only once. CDR3 length: 16 amino acids. V gave up 5 bases and J gave up 1 base, with 12 bases separating them. Germline V gives CDR1 SGHAT, CDR2 FQNNGV.

The material sequenced was PBMCs or T cells enriched from blood (not recorded which). This chain uses TRBV11-2 with TRBJ2-6; D not certain. This TCR was sampled from a man younger than 45 who had recovered from COVID-19. The CDR3 nucleotides read TGTGCCAGCAGCAGAAGAGGTCTGTCTGGGGCCAACGTCCTGACTTTC. This gives the protein CASSRRGLSGANVLTF. The full variable domain, rest sourced from reference TRBV11-2 and TRBJ2-6, is EAGVAQSPRYKIIEKRQSVAFWCNPISGHATLYWYQQILGQGPKLLIQFQNNGVVDDSQLPKDRFSAERLKGVDSTLKIQPAKLEDSAVYLCASSRRGLSGANVLTFGAGSRLTVL.